This TCR beta chain was captured by sequencing in a study of regulatory T cells in long-lasting Graves disease (dated by TCRdb to about 2021). The study in broad terms: Patients with newly diagnosed Graves' disease had been on antithyroid drugs for under 3 months. This study used TCR sequencing and RNA sequencing of peripheral blood to compare persistent Graves' disease patients against newly diagnosed Graves' disease patients. The study was conducted in China and was registered as a clinical trial. TCR sequencing covered some 13 persistent and around 20 newly diagnosed Graves' disease patients, some 35 samples in total. General findings and caveats noted by the study authors: Persistent Graves' disease patients showed lower TCR Shannon entropy and fewer highly expanded clones than newly diagnosed patients, suggesting clonal expansion. The authors acknowledged the small sample size as a limitation that may reduce accuracy. Because the primary lesion, thyroid tissue, could not be accessed, the study looked at peripheral blood alone. Sequencing and analysis were limited to the TCR beta chain. Persistent disease showed preferential use of TRBV28, TRBJ1-2 and TRBJ2-5, whereas newly diagnosed disease favored TRBV20-1 and TRBJ2-1. Persistent patients shared more public clonotypes among themselves (around 2,500) than newly diagnosed patients did (more than 950).

From the germline V gene (reference sequence), CDR1 is LNHDA and CDR2 is SQIVND. Trimming leaves V shorter by 2 bases and J shorter by 6 bases, with the junction holding 7 bases beyond the gene matches. Including the terminal cysteine and phenylalanine, the CDR3 comprises 15 residues. The only DNA kept is the CDR3, 45 bases in frame from the first base. Read against the paper, the sample's time point label means: newly diagnosed GD, antithyroid drugs for less than 3 months. For both TCR sequencing and RNA sequencing, RNA was extracted from PBMCs in TRIzol. The diagnosis of Graves' disease followed American Thyroid Association guidelines. Patients for the study were recruited at an endocrinology department in Xi'an, China. Each patient gave about 10 milliliters of peripheral blood, collected in an EDTA anticoagulant tube. PBMCs were isolated by Ficoll Paque Plus density gradient separation without further T cell sorting. An Agilent 2100 Bioanalyzer and agarose gel were used to assess RNA quality, and a NanoDrop 2000 was used to measure RNA concentration.

This clonotype appeared a few times. Its antigen remains unidentified. No base qualities exist here, and no much larger clone lies one base off it. The library relied on multiplex PCR. The sequencer was an Illumina HiSeq 4000. CDR3 regions were amplified by Arm-PCR with iRepertoire HTBI primers to construct TCR beta libraries. Before sequencing, the PCR products underwent gel purification. Processing in the source paper ran as follows. A total of 62 TRBV and 14 TRBJ segments were identified across samples and were used for gene usage analysis of CDR3 amino acid clonotypes. COPE and FqMerger were used to merge the filtered high-quality paired reads into contigs. BLAST was used to align contigs to the IMGT TRBV, TRBD and TRBJ reference genes, and CDR3 was defined following IMGT. Any clonotype with a frequency above 0.1% was counted as a highly expanded clone. Shannon entropy was used to measure repertoire diversity, and the Gini coefficient was used to measure V-J evenness. A clonotype found in more than one individual was treated as public. TCRdb ran its own pipeline on the public reads, namely fastp trimming at Q25 and MiXCR clone calling, and kept in-frame beta chains. Records with the same CDR3 protein are collapsed into one entry carrying the most frequent genes and DNA. In this record, the V and J calls reflect TCRdb's handling and not the investigators' own analysis. Present in this sample are 250,000 to 300,000 distinct CDR3 sequences, 15% to 20% of which were seen just once. The top ten constitute 11% to 15% of the sample.

These data are also associated with another study on T cells in Graves' hyperthyroidism and ophthalmopathy. From the second report: Stable Graves' hyperthyroidism was defined as the absence of progression to ophthalmopathy over 18 months of follow-up. Hyperthyroidism patients were aged 18 to 65 years and newly diagnosed, with disease duration of less than 2 months. Patients with uncontrolled infections, other autoimmune diseases, pregnancy or lactation were excluded. Diagnoses were based on clinical symptoms, serum thyroxine and TRAb, thyroid ultrasound and orbital computed tomography. The first round of RT-PCR for the TCR CDR3 was performed with the HTBI primer set and the Qiagen OneStep RT-PCR kit. Blood samples also contained most of the expanded thyroid clonotypes (frequency above 0.001), which suggests that blood repertoires may reflect thyroid immune responses. A model built on a 13 V-J signature distinguished ophthalmopathy from stable hyperthyroidism, reaching about 88% sensitivity and approximately 83% specificity in cross-validation and 80%/75% in testing. In validation, the model predicted progression to ophthalmopathy with roughly 66% sensitivity and around 72% specificity, a median of about 6 months before onset. TCR V-J signatures able to tell the groups apart were searched for in a discovery cohort of some 97 patients, of whom under 45 had Graves' ophthalmopathy and around 57 had stable Graves' hyperthyroidism. Prospective prediction of ophthalmopathy was tested in an independent validation cohort consisting of fewer than 20 hyperthyroidism patients and around 17 patients who later progressed to ophthalmopathy. The 90 to 100 discovery patients were randomly split 7:3 into training and test sets. In addition, the study compared T-cell repertoires in thyroid tissue and in blood from six Graves' hyperthyroidism patients. Once sampling was done, hyperthyroidism patients were given methimazole at a starting dose of 30 mg daily, whereas ophthalmopathy patients were given high-dose intravenous methylprednisolone. Libraries were constructed in a second round of multiplex PCR, after which size selection and purification were carried out. Sequencing of the libraries was done on an Illumina HiSeq2000 using paired-end 100 bp reads. SOAPnuke was used to process the raw data, with reads discarded if the reads contained adapters or uncalled bases, had a mean Phred below 15, or lacked an exact constant-primer or identifier match. COPE v1.2.5 was used to merge the high-quality paired reads, and each unique nucleotide sequence was defined as a clonotype. Clonotypes were aligned to IMGT TRBV, TRBD and TRBJ reference segments using MiTCR v1.1. Only V-J combinations with frequency above 0.0001, covering 99% to 99.2% of repertoires, were analysed. The TCS score was defined as F50 (clonal expansion) divided by E x V (chaos), with BLOSUM62-based TCRdist calculated between CDR3 peptides within each V-J. Welch's t-statistics and random forest reduced roughly 540 V-J features to 10 to 15, which were used in a naive Bayes classifier (R e1071). Sample size was not statistically predetermined, and blinding of investigators to group allocation was not performed. The paper reports TCR Vbeta CDR3 sequencing of some 140 peripheral blood samples: under 45 ophthalmopathy, roughly 74 hyperthyroidism and approximately 17 progressor patients.

The source was peripheral blood mononuclear cells (PBMCs), collected at new diagnosis, from a patient treated with antithyroid drugs. The sequence is built from TRBV19 and TRBJ1-5; TRBD1 matches 7 bases in the middle. The sequence was obtained from a woman aged 25-40 years with Graves disease. Donor details come from another sample of the same person, matched by shared clones. The CDR3 amino acid sequence is: CASSIPQGVIQPQHF. The DNA reads as follows: TGTGCCAGTAGTATACCCCAGGGGGTTATTCAGCCCCAGCATTTT.